One sample yielded the 18 T cell receptor beta chains listed below, sequenced in a study of T-cell memory formation after mild COVID-19. Each CDR3 protein is one row after TCRdb ran MiXCR on the 5' RACE reads. The sample carries over 450,000 distinct CDR3 sequences, roughly 22% recorded once. The sample was PBMCs or a T cell subset sorted from them (not recorded which). The origin of the receptors is an adult woman who had mild COVID-19 (a few samples of this study predate the infection). Cell type and time point are not known.

The gene calls are TRBV29-1 and TRBJ2-5, with 9 bases lining up with TRBD1. Germline-derived CDR1 and CDR2 are SQVTM and ANQGSEA. Germline trimming cut 8 bases from V and 5 bases from J; bases unmatched to any gene: 12. CDR3 size: 14 residues. CDR3 residues: CSPDRGSRGETQYF. DNA of the CDR3: TGCAGCCCGGACAGGGGATCTCGTGGTGAGACCCAGTACTTC.

In this sample, this clonotype turned up a few times. The J gene is TRBJ1-5, the V gene TRBV12-3 or TRBV12-4; 9 nucleotides line up with TRBD1. The J segment lost 5 bases and the V segment lost 3 bases, leaving 5 bases of the junction unmatched. The CDR3 is made up of 15 amino acids. CDR3 nucleotide sequence: TGTGCCAGCAGTTTTGGACAGGGGCGAGATCAGCCCCAGCATTTT. Its translation is CASSFGQGRDQPQHF.

This clonotype has just a few counts. The chain employs TRBV12-3 or TRBV12-4 and TRBJ2-2, with D possibly matching TRBD1 (6 bases). V lost 6 bases and J lost 7, with 15 bases in between. This CDR3 has 14 residues. CDR3 in DNA: TGTGCCAGCAGCCTACAGGGCGCGGGCGGGGAGCTGTTTTTT. It encodes CASSLQGAGGELFF.

This clonotype was observed a handful of times. This chain connects TRBV7-8 to TRBJ2-3, with 11 bases identical to TRBD2. Germline V gene sequence: CDR1 SGHVS, CDR2 FQNEAQ. Unmatched junction bases numbered 8, after V lost 1 base and J lost 2 bases. This CDR3 contains 18 residues. The CDR3 spells CASSLEGTSGSNTDTQYF. CDR3 bases: TGTGCCAGCAGCTTAGAAGGGACTAGCGGATCAAACACAGATACGCAGTATTTT.

The V and J genes are TRBV19 and TRBJ1-5; D is ambiguous. This CDR3 comprises 16 residues. Per the germline V gene, CDR1 is LNHDA and CDR2 is SQIVND (reference sequence). Trimming removed 3 bases from V and 1 base from J, with 13 bases in between. CDR3 in DNA: TGTGCCAGTAGTATCAAGGGTGGTACGAGCAATCAGCCCCAGCATTTT. Its translation is CASSIKGGTSNQPQHF. Supplemented by reference TRBV19 and TRBJ1-5, the full variable domain reads DGGITQSPKYLFRKEGQNVTLSCEQNLNHDAMYWYRQDPGQGLRLIYYSQIVNDFQKGDIAEGYSVSREKKESFPLTVTSAQKNPTAFYLCASSIKGGTSNQPQHFGDGTRLSIL.

The rearrangement links TRBV5-1 to TRBJ1-4, with D unresolved. Germline CDR1 reads SGHRS; CDR2 reads YFSETQ. V was clipped by 4 bases and J by 7 bases, with 14 bases between them. CDR3 size: 14 residues. CDR3 DNA sequence: TGCGCCAGCAGCAGAGCCGGGCAAGGTGAAAAACTGTTTTTT. This gives the protein CASSRAGQGEKLFF.

This clonotype was seen repeatedly, ten times or more. The V gene is TRBV7-6, the J gene TRBJ1-2; 10 nucleotides match TRBD1. J was trimmed by 7 bases and V by 1 base; bases with no gene match: 3. The CDR3 sequence is 14 residues long. The germline CDR1 and CDR2 sequences are SGHVS and FNYEAQ. The CDR3 protein is CASSLGQGAFGYTF. The DNA of the CDR3 is TGTGCCAGCAGCTTAGGACAGGGGGCATTTGGCTACACCTTC.

This clonotype showed up just a few times. The chain couples TRBV5-5 to TRBJ1-5; a weak D match, TRBD1 (5 bases). The CDR3 contains 14 residues. CDR1 SGHKS and CDR2 YYEKEE come from the germline V gene (reference sequence). V lost 5 bases, J lost 1 base, and 10 bases lay in between. CDR3 nucleotide sequence: TGTGCCAGCAGTCAGGGTTACAGCAATCAGCCCCAGCATTTT. Translation gives CASSQGYSNQPQHF. Supplemented by reference TRBV5-5 and TRBJ1-5, the full variable domain reads DAGVTQSPTHLIKTRGQQVTLRCSPISGHKSVSWYQQVLGQGPQFIFQYYEKEERGRGNFPDRFSARQFPNYSSELNVNALLLGDSALYLCASSQGYSNQPQHFGDGTRLSIL.

This CDR3 is CASSLGLRTRDYNEQFF. DNA for the CDR3: TGTGCCAGCAGCTTAGGGCTCAGGACTAGGGATTACAATGAGCAGTTCTTC. V and J are TRBV7-9 and TRBJ2-1; TRBD2 aligns across 7 bases. The CDR3 consists of 17 residues. V lost 1 base to trimming and J lost 4 bases; unmatched junction nucleotides: 10. Germline V gene sequence: CDR1 SEHNR, CDR2 FQNEAQ (reference sequence).

The V call is TRBV4-3, the J call TRBJ2-6; D gene uncertain. Germline assignment: CDR1 LGHNA and CDR2 YSLEER. This CDR3 is 17 amino acids long. V was shortened by 0 bases and J by 0 bases, with 9 bases between the two germline ends. The CDR3 spells CASSQDRRPSGANVLTF. CDR3 nucleotides: TGCGCCAGCAGCCAAGATCGACGGCCCTCTGGGGCCAACGTCCTGACTTTC.

A few counts support this clonotype. The chain uses TRBV5-8 and TRBJ1-5; 8 bases line up with TRBD1. V shed 4 bases, J shed 7 bases, and the junction held 7 bases outside the gene matches. The CDR3 has 14 amino acids. Germline-derived CDR1 and CDR2 are SGHTS and YDEGEE. CDR3 sequence reads: CASSRGQGGQPQHF. In DNA, the CDR3 is TGTGCCAGCAGCCGCGGACAGGGAGGACAGCCCCAGCATTTT.

The CDR3 nucleotides are TGCGCCAGCAGACCTCCGGGACAGGATATATACGAGCAGTACTTC. It encodes CASRPPGQDIYEQYF. V usage is TRBV5-1 and J usage is TRBJ2-7; 8 nucleotides match TRBD1. V lost 5 bases to trimming and J lost 4 bases; unmatched junction nucleotides: 11. Germline CDR1 is SGHRS and CDR2 is YFSETQ. This CDR3 has 15 residues.

The chain joins TRBV2 to TRBJ2-1; the D gene is possibly TRBD2 (6 bases). This CDR3 is 13 amino acids long. V lost 2 bases, J lost 11 bases, and 13 bases lay in between. The germline V gene encodes CDR1 SNHLY and CDR2 FYNNEI. The CDR3 nucleotides read TGTGCCAGCAGTGAATCGGGCGGGGCGAAGCAGTTCTTC. It codes for CASSESGGAKQFF.

In its sample, this clonotype was seen a few times. The chain has TRBV6-1 and TRBJ2-1, with 8 bases identical to TRBD1. This CDR3 spans 15 amino acids. Germline CDR1 MNHNS, CDR2 SASEGT. The V gene end was trimmed by 1 base and the J gene end by 9 bases; junction bases not matched to a gene: 8. The CDR3 is CASSEVSGGLSEQFF. The CDR3 DNA reads TGTGCCAGCAGTGAAGTATCAGGGGGCTTAAGTGAGCAGTTCTTC.

With respect to this clonotype: One junction end disagrees with the germline gene, perhaps due to a read error. V gene TRBV25-1 combines with J gene TRBJ2-7, with D perhaps given as TRBD1 or TRBD2 (6 bases each). The germline CDR1 and CDR2 sequences are MGHDK and SYGVNS. This CDR3 is built from 16 residues. CDR3 residues: CASSEWRGAGSSLVHF. CDR3 DNA: TGTGCCAGCAGTGAATGGAGGGGGGCCGGCTCTTCCTTGGTGCACTTC.

The chain carries TRBV5-1 and TRBJ2-7, with 7 bases fitting TRBD1. V shed 10 bases, J shed 2 bases, and the junction held 18 bases outside the gene matches. The CDR3 has 16 residues. The germline CDR1 and CDR2 sequences are SGHRS and YFSETQ. In DNA, the CDR3 is TGCGCCTCCAGCAAAACCCCGGGACAGCGTACCTACGAGCAGTACTTC. Its translation: CASSKTPGQRTYEQYF. The whole variable domain, filled in from reference TRBV5-1 and TRBJ2-7, reads KAGVTQTPRYLIKTRGQQVTLSCSPISGHRSVSWYQQTPGQGLQFLFEYFSETQRNKGNFPGRFSGRQFSNSRSEMNVSTLELGDSALYLCASSKTPGQRTYEQYFGPGTRLTVT.

This rearrangement joins TRBV29-1 to TRBJ1-4, with TRBD1 identical over 7 bases. The CDR3 loop spans 15 amino acids. Unmatched junction bases numbered 13, after V lost 4 bases and J lost 8 bases. Germline V CDR1 and CDR2: SQVTM, ANQGSEA. Written as DNA, the CDR3 is TGCAGCGTTGTCCAATCAGGGGGGGAATACGAAAAACTGTTTTTT. Its protein product is CSVVQSGGEYEKLFF.

The rearrangement links TRBV6-5 to TRBJ1-1; D is ambiguous. This CDR3 region has 14 residues. V was cut by 5 bases and J by 0 bases, with 10 bases left in between. Germline V gene data show CDR1 as MNHEY and CDR2 as SVGAGI. The DNA of the CDR3 is TGTGCCAGCAGTCCTAATTTTATGAACACTGAAGCTTTCTTT. It specifies CASSPNFMNTEAFF.